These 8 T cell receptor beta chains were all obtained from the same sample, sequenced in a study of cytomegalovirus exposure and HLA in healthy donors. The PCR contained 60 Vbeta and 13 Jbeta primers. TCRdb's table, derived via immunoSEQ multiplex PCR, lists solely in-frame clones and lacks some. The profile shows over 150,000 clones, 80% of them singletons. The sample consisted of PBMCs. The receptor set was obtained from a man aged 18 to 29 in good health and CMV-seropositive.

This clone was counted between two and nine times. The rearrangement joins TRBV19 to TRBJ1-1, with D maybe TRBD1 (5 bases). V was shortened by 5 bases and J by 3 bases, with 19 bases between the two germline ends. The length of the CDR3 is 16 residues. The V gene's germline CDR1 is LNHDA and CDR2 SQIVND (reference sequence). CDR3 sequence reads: CASSSTWRRGDTEAFF. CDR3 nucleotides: TGTGCCAGTAGTTCGACCTGGAGGCGGGGGGACACTGAAGCTTTCTTT.

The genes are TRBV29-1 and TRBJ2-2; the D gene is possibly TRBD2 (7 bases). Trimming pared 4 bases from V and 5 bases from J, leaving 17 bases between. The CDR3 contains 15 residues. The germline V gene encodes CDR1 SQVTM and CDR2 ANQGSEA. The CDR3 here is CSVGGRGIRTGELFF. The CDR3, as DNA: TGCAGCGTTGGGGGGAGGGGGATAAGGACCGGGGAGCTGTTTTTT.

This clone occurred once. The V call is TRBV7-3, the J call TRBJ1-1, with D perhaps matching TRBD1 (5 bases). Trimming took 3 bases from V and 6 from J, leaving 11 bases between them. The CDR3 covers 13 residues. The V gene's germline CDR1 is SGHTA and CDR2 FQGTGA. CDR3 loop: CASSLTREAEAFF. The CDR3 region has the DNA TGTGCCAGCAGCTTGACCAGGGAAGCTGAAGCTTTCTTT. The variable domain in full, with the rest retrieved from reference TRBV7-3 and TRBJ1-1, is GAGVSQTPSNKVTEKGKYVELRCDPISGHTALYWYRQSLGQGPEFLIYFQGTGAADDSGLPNDRFFAVRPEGSVSTLKIQRTERGDSAVYLCASSLTREAEAFFGQGTRLTVV.

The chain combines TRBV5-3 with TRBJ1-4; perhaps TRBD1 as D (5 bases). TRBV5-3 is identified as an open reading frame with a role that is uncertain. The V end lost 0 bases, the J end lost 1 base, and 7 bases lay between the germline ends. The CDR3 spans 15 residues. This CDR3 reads CARSLGRETNEKLFF. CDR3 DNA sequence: TGTGCCAGAAGCTTGGGCAGGGAAACTAATGAAAAACTGTTTTTT.

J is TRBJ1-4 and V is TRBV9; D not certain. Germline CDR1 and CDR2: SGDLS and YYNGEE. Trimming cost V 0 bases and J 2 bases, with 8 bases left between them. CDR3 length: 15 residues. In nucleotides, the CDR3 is TGTGCCAGCAGCGTAGATCGCGGGACTAATGAAAAACTGTTTTTT. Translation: CASSVDRGTNEKLFF.

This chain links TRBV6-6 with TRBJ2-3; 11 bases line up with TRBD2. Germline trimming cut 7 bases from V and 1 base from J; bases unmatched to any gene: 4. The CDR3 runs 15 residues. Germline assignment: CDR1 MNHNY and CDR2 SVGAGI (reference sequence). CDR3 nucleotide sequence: TGTGCCAGCACTATGACTAGCGGGGGCACAGATACGCAGTATTTT. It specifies CASTMTSGGTDTQYF.

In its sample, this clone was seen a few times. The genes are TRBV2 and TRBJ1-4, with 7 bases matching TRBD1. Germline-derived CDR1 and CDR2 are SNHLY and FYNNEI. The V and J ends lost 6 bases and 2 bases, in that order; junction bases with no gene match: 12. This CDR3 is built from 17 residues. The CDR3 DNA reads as TGTGCCAGCAGGACAGGGTTCTATAAATCTACTAATGAAAAACTGTTTTTT. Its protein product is CASRTGFYKSTNEKLFF.

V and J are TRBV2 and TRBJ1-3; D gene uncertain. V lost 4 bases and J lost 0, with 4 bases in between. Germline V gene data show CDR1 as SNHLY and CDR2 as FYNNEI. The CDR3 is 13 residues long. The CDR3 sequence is CASSGLSGNTIYF. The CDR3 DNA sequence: TGTGCCAGCAGTGGGCTCTCTGGAAACACCATATATTTT.